This T cell receptor (beta chain) was retrieved from a study of T cells in Graves' hyperthyroidism and ophthalmopathy. Study-wide background: Sampling of peripheral blood happened at initial diagnosis, prior to any treatment.

Germline loops: CDR1 LNHDA, CDR2 SQIVND (reference sequence). There are 14 residues in the CDR3. The V end lost 4 bases, the J end lost 0 bases, and 9 bases lay between the germline ends. Amplification of TCR beta CDR3 regions was performed using RNA transcripts as template. A set of HTBI primers served as the primers for a first-round RT-PCR of the TCR CDR3. Each CDR3 protein is one row after TCRdb ran MiXCR on the multiplex PCR reads. The top ten hold 35% to 50% of the sample, which has more than 300,000 distinct CDR3 sequences, approximately 17% seen once. V usage is TRBV19 and J usage is TRBJ2-5; a weak D match, TRBD2 (6 bases). Sequenced input: blood. This TCR came from a man between 18 and 29 years old with Graves' ophthalmopathy. CDR3 coding DNA: TGTGCCAGTAGTAGCGGGGTGTACCAAGAGACCCAGTACTTC. Amino acid sequence: CASSSGVYQETQYF.